These T cell receptor beta chains were read from a single sample in a study of Ad26.COV2.S vaccination and SARS-CoV-2 variants. Sequencing used immunoSEQ multiplex PCR; TCRdb keeps in-frame clones, though not all of them. The table shows around 300,000 clones, with around nine tenths occurring only once. Here the sequenced sample was peripheral blood, taken in a trial of Ad26.COV2.S vaccine versus placebo. These receptors originate from a person between 18 and 60 years old who received the Ad26.COV2.S COVID-19 vaccine or a placebo. Both conserved end residues are trimmed from each CDR3. The D gene is left open where the match is weak. The size entry is marked missing in some rows and otherwise reads once, few, many or a size class.

clone_size j_call d_call v_call cdr3_aa
. TRBJ2-1 . TRBV13 ASSGGSTYNEQF
. TRBJ2-7 . TRBV27 ASSLGQGRNYEQY
once TRBJ2-2 TRBD1 TRBV29-1 SVARGTGNTGELF
. TRBJ1-1 . TRBV28 ASSLLRLNTEAF
. TRBJ2-2 . TRBV7-8 ASCPGASGELF
. TRBJ2-3 . TRBV6-5 ASSYSGGGDTQY
. TRBJ1-4 . TRBV28 ASRSGGEKLF
. TRBJ2-3 TRBD2 TRBV11-2 ASSLQRAGGRLFTQY
. TRBJ2-7 . TRBV7-9 ASSYPDSYEQY
. TRBJ1-1 . TRBV29-1 SVESGRATF
. TRBJ1-1 . TRBV2 ASSEDGVETTEAF
few TRBJ1-2 TRBD1 TRBV19 ASSPWWDREFYGYT
few TRBJ2-7 TRBD1 TRBV30 AWGGQGGLQY
. TRBJ2-1 TRBD2 TRBV2 ASQPPGGGYNEQF
. TRBJ2-3 . TRBV7-9 ASSLWTARRGDTQY
. TRBJ2-3 TRBD2 TRBV30 AWSVAGGVLAGASDTQY
. TRBJ2-1 . TRBV5-5 ASSLESYNEQF
. TRBJ1-1 . TRBV11-3 ASSSHGTEAF
once TRBJ2-7 TRBD1 TRBV5-1 ASSLTPGQEIYEQY
. TRBJ2-5 TRBD2 TRBV6-1 ASSEAHSGGAQETQY
. TRBJ2-7 TRBD1 TRBV29-1 SAGTGAGGYEQY
. TRBJ2-1 TRBD2 TRBV3-1/TRBV3-2 ASSQGGSQNEQF